The 19 T cell receptor beta chains listed next were all sequenced from one sample in a study of T-cell reconstitution after alpha-beta-depleted transplantation in children (TCRdb year 2016). Library prep was done by PCR. Instrument on record: Illumina HiSeq 2500. Molecular barcoding was employed in the preparation of TCR libraries, with unique molecular identifiers being used to normalize TCRbeta repertoire quantification. The public reads were reanalyzed by TCRdb: fastp trimming at Q25, MiXCR alignment, in-frame beta chains only. Rows are unified per CDR3 protein, each entry keeping the most common DNA and genes. The sample data list a few hundred thousand distinct CDR3 sequences, and approximately 20% of these were observed just once. More than 2.5% of the sample comes from the top ten. The specimen comprised PBMCs from the stem cell graft donor, sampled from the stem cell graft. Every receptor here comes from a human donor who donated a stem cell graft to a child with acute lymphoblastic leukemia.

The chain carries TRBV27 and TRBJ2-5, with D tentatively TRBD2 (6 bases). The CDR3 sequence is 16 residues long. V shed 6 bases and J shed 1 base, with 18 bases lying between them. Per the germline V gene, CDR1 is MNHEY and CDR2 is SMNVEV (reference sequence). The CDR3 DNA reads TGTGCCAGCAGCATGCTTGTGTGGGGAGGCCAAGAGACCCAGTACTTC. This translates into CASSMLVWGGQETQYF.

This clonotype was picked up a small number of times. This chain joins TRBV20-1 and TRBJ1-2; D not resolved. Germline-derived CDR1 and CDR2 are DFQATT and SNEGSKA (reference sequence). The CDR3 runs to 14 residues. The ends were cut back, 3 bases at V and 4 bases at J, with 15 bases in the middle. CDR3 region: CSARGNLGTYGYTF. CDR3 DNA: TGCAGTGCTAGGGGTAATCTCGGCACCTATGGCTACACCTTC.

The rearrangement links TRBV5-1 to TRBJ1-2, with a tentative D call TRBD1 (6 bases). This CDR3 has 13 amino acids. Trimming removed 2 bases at V and 6 bases at J, with 11 bases between. Germline CDR1 SGHRS, CDR2 YFSETQ. The chain's CDR3 is CASSLYRAHGYTF. CDR3 nucleotides: TGCGCCAGCAGCTTATACAGGGCGCATGGCTACACCTTC.

The chain joins TRBV7-8 to TRBJ2-2; D unresolved. From germline, CDR1 is SGHVS and CDR2 FQNEAQ. CDR3 length: 14 residues. V lost 2 bases and J lost 3, with 7 bases in between. The CDR3 here is CASSLRWDTGELFF. CDR3 bases: TGTGCCAGCAGCTTACGGTGGGACACCGGGGAGCTGTTTTTT.

The chain has TRBV10-2 and TRBJ1-1; no clear D gene. CDR1 and CDR2 from the germline V gene are WSHSY and SAAADI. The V end lost 8 bases, the J end lost 0 bases, and 16 bases lay between the germline ends. The CDR3 extends over 15 amino acids. The CDR3 sequence is CASVRGRGLNTEAFF. The CDR3, as DNA: TGCGCCAGCGTTAGAGGGAGAGGGCTGAACACTGAAGCTTTCTTT.

This clonotype appeared a few times. V gene TRBV5-1 combines with J gene TRBJ2-3, with TRBD2 identical over 7 bases. V dropped 0 bases and J dropped 2; count of bases not matched to a gene: 15. CDR3 length: 19 amino acids. CDR1 SGHRS and CDR2 YFSETQ come from the germline V gene. CDR3 DNA sequence: TGCGCCAGCAGCTTGGGACTCGGGCCAAAGCGGGGCCCCACAGATACGCAGTATTTT. Translated, it gives CASSLGLGPKRGPTDTQYF.

The gene calls are TRBV7-2 and TRBJ2-5, with 10 bases identical to TRBD2. CDR3 length equals 16 residues. Per germline, CDR1 SGHTA and CDR2 FQGNSA. The J segment lost 6 bases and the V segment lost 6 bases, leaving 13 bases of the junction unmatched. CDR3 residues: CASSPRVAGGPKTQYF. The CDR3 coding sequence is TGTGCCAGCAGTCCCCGAGTAGCGGGGGGCCCAAAGACCCAGTACTTC.

This clonotype turned up a few times. The genes are TRBV20-1 and TRBJ1-2, with unresolved D. CDR1 DFQATT and CDR2 SNEGSKA come from the germline V gene (reference sequence). V was trimmed by 3 bases and J by 4 bases, leaving 12 bases between them. The CDR3 length is 13 residues. DNA of the CDR3: TGCAGTGCTAGTATGCCAGGCCTCTATGGCTACACCTTC. Translating it yields CSASMPGLYGYTF.

This clonotype was counted only a few times. J is TRBJ1-4 and V is TRBV6-1, with no clear D. The germline CDR1 and CDR2 sequences are MNHNS and SASEGT. This CDR3 is built from 15 residues. Trimming left V 2 bases short and J 0 bases short, with 7 bases between. CDR3 amino acids: CASSERAATNEKLFF. The CDR3 DNA follows: TGTGCCAGCAGTGAAAGGGCAGCAACTAATGAAAAACTGTTTTTT.

J is TRBJ2-5 and V is TRBV5-4; weak D call: TRBD1 (6 bases). Per the germline V gene, CDR1 is SGHNT and CDR2 is YYREEE (reference sequence). V was pared by 3 bases and J by 5 bases, with 14 bases between. The CDR3 consists of 14 residues. The CDR3 DNA is TGTGCCAGCAGCTCAGGGGTTTTAGGGGAGACCCAGTACTTC. Its translation: CASSSGVLGETQYF.

The J gene is TRBJ1-1, the V gene TRBV5-5; D is possibly TRBD1 (5 bases). The CDR3 is 14 amino acids. The germline V gene encodes CDR1 SGHKS and CDR2 YYEKEE (reference sequence). V was cut by 8 bases and J by 0 bases, with 14 bases left in between. In nucleotides, the CDR3 is TGTGCCAGTACTCCGGGACTGATGAACACTGAAGCTTTCTTT. Its protein product is CASTPGLMNTEAFF.

The chain carries TRBV15 and TRBJ2-3; TRBD2 agrees at 7 bases. Trimming removed 3 bases from V and 5 bases from J; junction bases left unmatched: 14. Germline CDR1 is LNHNV and CDR2 is YYDKDF (reference sequence). The CDR3 contains 17 residues. CDR3 loop: CATSSTLYREVEDTQYF. DNA for the CDR3: TGTGCCACCAGCAGTACCCTGTATCGGGAGGTGGAAGATACGCAGTATTTT.

This clonotype was observed a handful of times. The CDR3 loop is CASSLGHANTGELFF. The CDR3 DNA sequence: TGTGCCAGCAGCTTGGGACACGCGAACACCGGGGAGCTGTTTTTT. V gene TRBV5-6 combines with J gene TRBJ2-2, with D hard to call. V lost 0 bases and J 0 bases, leaving 6 bases between the germline ends. CDR3 length: 15 amino acids. CDR1 and CDR2 (germline): SGHDT, YYEEEE.

This clonotype showed up just a few times. V gene TRBV12-3 or TRBV12-4 combines with J gene TRBJ2-1; tentatively, D is TRBD1 or TRBD2 (5 bases each). V was pared by 5 bases and J by 6 bases, with 20 bases between. The CDR3 is 16 amino acids. CDR3 in amino acids: CASSRSGTIDSNEQFF. Here the CDR3 DNA reads TGTGCCAGCAGTCGTTCCGGGACCATAGACAGCAATGAGCAGTTCTTC.

This sequence joins TRBV5-1 and TRBJ2-5; 8 nucleotides agree with TRBD2. CDR3 size: 15 residues. The junction had 9 bases not matched to a gene; V was cut back by 3 bases and J by 5 bases. CDR1 is SGHRS, CDR2 YFSETQ, per germline. CDR3 residues: CASSSTSAKGETQYF. DNA of the CDR3: TGCGCCAGCAGCTCGACTAGCGCAAAGGGGGAGACCCAGTACTTC.

The chain recombines TRBV12-3 or TRBV12-4 with TRBJ1-2, with TRBD1 as a possible D gene (5 bases). The CDR3 consists of 14 residues. V was trimmed by 7 bases and J by 6 bases, leaving 18 bases between them. CDR3 protein: CASTHGGVNHGYTF. The DNA for the CDR3 is TGTGCCAGCACCCACGGGGGGGTTAATCATGGCTACACCTTC.

In nucleotides, the CDR3 is TGTGCCAGCAGTCCCGGACAGCGTCCTGAAGCTTTCTTT. This translates into CASSPGQRPEAFF. This chain uses TRBV6-2 or TRBV6-3 with TRBJ1-1; maybe TRBD1 (6 bases). This CDR3 is 13 amino acids long. In germline, CDR1 is MNHEY, CDR2 SVGEGT. V was pared by 5 bases and J by 6 bases, with 13 bases between.

J is TRBJ2-4 and V is TRBV29-1; either TRBD1 or TRBD2 may supply D (5 bases each). The ends were cut back, 1 base at V and 3 bases at J, with 10 bases in the middle. This CDR3 has 14 amino acids. The V gene's germline CDR1 is SQVTM and CDR2 ANQGSEA. The CDR3 DNA is TGCAGCGTTGAAGGTGGGGGTGTCAAAAACATTCAGTACTTC. It yields the protein CSVEGGGVKNIQYF.

The J gene is TRBJ2-1, the V gene TRBV5-1; 8 nucleotides line up with TRBD2. Trimming at V came to 7 bases and at J to 8 bases, leaving 5 bases not matched to a gene. The CDR3 length is 12 residues. Germline lookup yields CDR1 SGHRS and CDR2 YFSETQ. CDR3 sequence: CASGLGRDEQFF. CDR3 coding DNA: TGCGCCAGCGGTCTCGGGAGGGATGAGCAGTTCTTC.